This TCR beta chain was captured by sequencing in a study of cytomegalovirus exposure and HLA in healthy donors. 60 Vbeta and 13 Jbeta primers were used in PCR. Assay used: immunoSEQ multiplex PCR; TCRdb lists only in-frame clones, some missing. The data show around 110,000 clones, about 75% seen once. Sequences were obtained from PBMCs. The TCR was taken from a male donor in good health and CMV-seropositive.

The CDR3 region is CAWSADRGAYNEQFF. CDR3 nucleotides: TGTGCCTGGAGTGCCGACAGGGGAGCCTACAATGAGCAGTTCTTC. The rearrangement uses TRBV30 and TRBJ2-1; TRBD1 matches 8 bases. Germline V gene sequence: CDR1 GTSNPN, CDR2 SVGIG (reference sequence). CDR3 length: 15 residues. Trimming cost V 1 base and J 2 bases; bases outside gene matches: 4.